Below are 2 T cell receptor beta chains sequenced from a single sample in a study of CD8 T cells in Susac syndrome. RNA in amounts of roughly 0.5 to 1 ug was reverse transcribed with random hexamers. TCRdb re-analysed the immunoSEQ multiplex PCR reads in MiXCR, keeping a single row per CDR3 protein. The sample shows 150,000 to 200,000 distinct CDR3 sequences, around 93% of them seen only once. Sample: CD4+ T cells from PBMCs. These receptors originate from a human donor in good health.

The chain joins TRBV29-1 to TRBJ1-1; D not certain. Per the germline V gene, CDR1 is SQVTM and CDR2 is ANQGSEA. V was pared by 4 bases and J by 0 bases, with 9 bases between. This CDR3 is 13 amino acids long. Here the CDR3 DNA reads TGCAGCGTTGTATTACAGATGAACACTGAAGCTTTCTTT. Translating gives CSVVLQMNTEAFF.

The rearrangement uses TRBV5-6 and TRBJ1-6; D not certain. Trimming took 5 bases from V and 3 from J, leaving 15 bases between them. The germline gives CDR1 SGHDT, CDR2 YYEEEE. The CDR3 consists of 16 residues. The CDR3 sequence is CASSIYGVYYNSPLHF. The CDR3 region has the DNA TGTGCCAGCAGTATCTACGGGGTTTACTATAATTCACCCCTCCACTTT.